These 27 T cell receptor beta chains came from one sample sequenced in a study of human T cells and chemical hapten exposure. A single record per CDR3 protein comes from TCRdb applying MiXCR to the RACE reads. This sample carries about 350,000 distinct CDR3 sequences, around 5.5% of them seen once, and the ten largest clones take over 7%. Time point described: pre-sensitization, week 0. Described treatment: therapeutic diphenylcyclopropenone sensitization with weekly scalp DPC. This specimen was whole blood, taken in connection with sensitization to the hapten diphenylcyclopropenone (DPC). All receptors derive from a woman between 18 and 29 years old with alopecia areata. Some clones in this sample may be carry-over from other donors' samples.

This clonotype was counted only a few times. The genes are TRBV18 and TRBJ1-5, with a tentative D call TRBD1 (6 bases). CDR1 and CDR2 (germline): KGHSH, LQKENI. The CDR3 is made up of 17 amino acids. V gave up 5 bases and J gave up 1 base, with 18 bases separating them. CDR3 sequence: CASSRTEEKKSNQPQHF. CDR3 sequence (DNA): TGTGCCAGCTCAAGGACAGAGGAGAAGAAGAGCAATCAGCCCCAGCATTTT.

This clonotype was picked up many times. The CDR3 here is CASSLGRVPDTQYF. The CDR3 DNA is TGTGCCAGCAGCCTGGGCCGCGTGCCAGATACGCAGTATTTT. V and J are TRBV5-6 and TRBJ2-3; the D is unclear. CDR1 and CDR2 (germline): SGHDT, YYEEEE. The V end was cut by 4 bases, the J end by 4 bases, with 13 bases between. This CDR3 has 14 amino acids. Full variable domain (missing parts from reference TRBV5-6 and TRBJ2-3): DAGVTQSPTHLIKTRGQQVTLRCSPKSGHDTVSWYQQALGQGPQFIFQYYEEEERQRGNFPDRFSGHQFPNYSSELNVNALLLGDSALYLCASSLGRVPDTQYFGPGTRLTVL.

The chain joins TRBV18 to TRBJ2-7, with TRBD1 as a possible D gene (6 bases). Trimming took 5 bases from V and 3 from J, leaving 14 bases between them. The CDR3 consists of 14 residues. The V gene's germline CDR1 is KGHSH and CDR2 LQKENI. The CDR3 protein is CASSSGQRNYEQYF. As DNA, the CDR3 is TGTGCCAGCTCATCCGGACAGAGGAACTACGAGCAGTACTTC.

This clonotype has at least ten counts. The chain has TRBV5-5 and TRBJ2-2, with 9 bases identical to TRBD2. The germline V gene has CDR1 SGHKS and CDR2 YYEKEE (reference sequence). Trimming cost V 4 bases and J 4 bases; bases outside gene matches: 11. The CDR3 sequence is 17 residues long. The chain's CDR3 is CASSLPGGGAVTGELFF. The CDR3 region has the DNA TGTGCCAGCAGCCTACCCGGCGGGGGGGCCGTCACCGGGGAGCTGTTTTTT. The full variable domain, with the rest looked up from reference TRBV5-5 and TRBJ2-2, is DAGVTQSPTHLIKTRGQQVTLRCSPISGHKSVSWYQQVLGQGPQFIFQYYEKEERGRGNFPDRFSARQFPNYSSELNVNALLLGDSALYLCASSLPGGGAVTGELFFGEGSRLTVL.

This clonotype was counted many times. V gene TRBV29-1 combines with J gene TRBJ1-2; TRBD1 might be the D (5 bases). Trimming left V 4 bases short and J 6 bases short, with 18 bases between. This CDR3 spans 14 amino acids. The germline V gene has CDR1 SQVTM and CDR2 ANQGSEA. The DNA for the CDR3 is TGCAGCGTTGCGAGGGACGGACTTCTTGATGGCTACACCTTC. Amino acids: CSVARDGLLDGYTF.

The table lists this clonotype with a few counts. The V and J genes are TRBV7-2 and TRBJ2-7; 8 bases map to TRBD2. This CDR3 region has 14 residues. From germline, CDR1 is SGHTA and CDR2 FQGNSA. V lost 4 bases to trimming and J lost 3 bases; unmatched junction nucleotides: 5. Here the CDR3 DNA reads TGTGCCAGCAGCTCCCCGGGGGGGGGCTACGAGCAGTACTTC. Its protein product is CASSSPGGGYEQYF.

This clonotype was counted many times. V gene TRBV4-3 combines with J gene TRBJ2-1, with D possibly matching TRBD2 (5 bases). Per the germline V gene, CDR1 is LGHNA and CDR2 is YSLEER. The CDR3 has 14 amino acids. Trimming left V 2 bases short and J 7 bases short, with 12 bases between. CDR3 sequence: CASSQNERRNEQFF. CDR3 DNA: TGCGCCAGCAGCCAAAATGAGCGGAGGAATGAGCAGTTCTTC.

This clonotype came up many times. The gene calls are TRBV6-2 or TRBV6-3 and TRBJ1-2; D gene uncertain. Trimming cost V 2 bases and J 9 bases, with 16 bases left between them. The germline V gene encodes CDR1 MNHEY and CDR2 SVGEGT. The CDR3 runs 14 residues. In DNA form, the CDR3 reads TGTGCCAGCAGTTACCCCTTTGCTGCAGGTCGCTACACCTTC. It translates to CASSYPFAAGRYTF.

Details on this clonotype: This may stem from a read error, because a much larger clone lies one nucleotide away. This sequence joins TRBV10-3 and TRBJ2-2; 14 nucleotides match TRBD2. The V gene's germline CDR1 is ENHRY and CDR2 SYGVKD. This CDR3 region has 17 residues. CDR3 sequence (DNA): TGTGCCATCAGTAGGACTAGCGGGGGGACGAACACCGGGGAGCTGTCTTTT. Its translation: CAISRTSGGTNTGELSF.

Here the CDR3 reads CASSLSSTVNYGYTF. DNA of the CDR3: TGTGCCAGCAGCTTAAGTTCGACAGTTAACTATGGCTACACCTTC. The chain is built from TRBV7-6 and TRBJ1-2, with D perhaps TRBD1 (5 bases). Trimming took 2 bases from V and 1 from J, leaving 11 bases between them. CDR1 and CDR2 (germline): SGHVS, FNYEAQ. The CDR3 covers 15 residues.

The chain couples TRBV7-3 to TRBJ2-1; a weak D match, TRBD1 (5 bases). Trimming pared 5 bases from V and 4 bases from J, leaving 15 bases between. CDR3 length equals 15 residues. The germline gives CDR1 SGHTA, CDR2 FQGTGA. The CDR3 sequence: CASSTSGFSYNEQFF. As DNA, the CDR3 is TGTGCCAGCAGCACGTCAGGGTTCTCGTACAATGAGCAGTTCTTC.

This clonotype was counted between two and nine times. This sequence joins TRBV7-2 and TRBJ1-1, with 11 bases fitting TRBD1. CDR1 SGHTA and CDR2 FQGNSA come from the germline V gene. The CDR3 length is 15 residues. With V trimmed by 3 bases and J by 4 bases, 4 bases remained unmatched. CDR3 region: CASSLGDRGATEAFF. The CDR3 nucleotides are TGTGCCAGCAGCTTGGGGGACAGGGGGGCCACTGAAGCTTTCTTT.

The sample holds one count of this clonotype. The V call is TRBV23-1, the J call TRBJ1-5; possible D gene TRBD1, 5 bases. TRBV23-1 is identified as an open reading frame with a role that is uncertain. The CDR3 sequence is 16 residues long. V lost 6 bases, J lost 9 bases, and 24 bases lay in between. CDR3 sequence reads: CASSLLGQAGLTPQHF. CDR3 in DNA: TGCGCCAGCAGCCTTCTGGGGCAGGCTGGGCTAACGCCCCAGCATTTT.

This clonotype appeared a few times. The CDR3 DNA is TGTGCCATCAGTGAGCCAAAACCTGCGGGGGGCACTGAAGCTTTCTTT. Protein product: CAISEPKPAGGTEAFF. This rearrangement joins TRBV10-3 to TRBJ1-1; possibly TRBD1 for D (5 bases). The CDR3 contains 16 residues. Trimming took off 2 bases at V and 4 bases at J, with 17 bases between the two ends. Germline V gene lookup returns CDR1 ENHRY and CDR2 SYGVKD.

This chain connects TRBV4-1 to TRBJ1-3; D uncertain. V was shortened by 0 bases and J by 0 bases, with 9 bases between the two germline ends. The CDR3 runs 16 residues. CDR1 and CDR2 from the germline V gene are MGHRA and YSYEKL. The CDR3 reads CASSQEEPSSGNTIYF. The DNA for the CDR3 is TGCGCCAGCAGCCAAGAGGAGCCATCCTCTGGAAACACCATATATTTT.

This clonotype was found many times. The chain combines TRBV10-3 with TRBJ2-5, with D perhaps matching TRBD1 or TRBD2 (5 bases each). Germline V gives CDR1 ENHRY, CDR2 SYGVKD. Trimming cost V 2 bases and J 3 bases, with 16 bases left between them. CDR3 length: 16 residues. CDR3 sequence (DNA): TGTGCCATCAGTGAGGAAGGATGGGGGACCGAAGAGACCCAGTACTTC. Translating it yields CAISEEGWGTEETQYF.

The J gene is TRBJ2-7, the V gene TRBV6-5; the D gene is possibly TRBD2 (6 bases). The CDR3 sequence is 17 residues long. Germline loops: CDR1 MNHEY, CDR2 SVGAGI. V lost 0 bases, J lost 4 bases, and 19 bases lay in between. In DNA form, the CDR3 reads TGTGCCAGCAGTTACTCGCTCTCGGGGGTAAAACTTTACGAGCAGTACTTC. Translating it yields CASSYSLSGVKLYEQYF.

This clonotype occurred a few times. A read error may be the cause here, since a much bigger clone is one base away. The chain joins TRBV13 to TRBJ2-6; D unresolved. Germline V gene sequence: CDR1 PRHDT, CDR2 FYEKMQ (reference sequence). The CDR3 contains 14 residues. The V end was cut by 4 bases, the J end by 0 bases, with 4 bases between. CDR3 in amino acids: CASSSNSGANVLTF. In DNA form, the CDR3 reads TGTGCCAGCAGCTCGAACTCTGGGGCCAACGTCCTGACTTTC. The whole variable domain, filled in from reference TRBV13 and TRBJ2-6, reads AAGVIQSPRHLIKEKRETATLKCYPIPRHDTVYWYQQGPGQDPQFLISFYEKMQSDKGSIPDRFSAQQFSDYHSELNMSSLELGDSALYFCASSSNSGANVLTFGAGSRLTVL.

This clonotype has only a few counts. The chain combines TRBV7-2 with TRBJ2-7, with 7 bases identical to TRBD1. CDR3 length: 16 amino acids. Germline CDR1 SGHTA, CDR2 FQGNSA. The ends lost 5 bases at V and 1 base at J; junction bases unmatched: 11. CDR3 sequence: CASSALSGGWSYEQYF. CDR3 DNA: TGTGCCAGCAGCGCCCTTTCAGGGGGTTGGTCCTACGAGCAGTACTTC. Combining the CDR3 with reference TRBV7-2 and TRBJ2-7 gives the whole variable domain GAGVSQSPSNKVTEKGKDVELRCDPISGHTALYWYRQSLGQGLEFLIYFQGNSAPDKSGLPSDRFSAERTGGSVSTLTIQRTQQEDSAVYLCASSALSGGWSYEQYFGPGTRLTVT.

This clonotype was picked up a small number of times. V gene TRBV28 combines with J gene TRBJ1-1; D not certain. This CDR3 comprises 16 residues. Trimming removed 4 bases at V and 0 bases at J, with 15 bases between. Per germline, CDR1 MDHEN and CDR2 SYDVKM. Here the CDR3 reads CASSWSSVYMNTEAFF. The CDR3 region has the DNA TGTGCCAGCAGTTGGTCGTCGGTTTATATGAACACTGAAGCTTTCTTT.

The rearrangement uses TRBV7-9 and TRBJ2-2; D unclear. V lost 3 bases to trimming and J lost 8 bases, with 7 bases between them. Germline loops: CDR1 SEHNR, CDR2 FQNEAQ (reference sequence). The CDR3 is 12 residues long. The CDR3, as DNA: TGTGCCAGCAGCTTTGCCGTTGGGGAGCTGTTTTTT. This encodes CASSFAVGELFF.

There are many counts of this clonotype. The rearrangement links TRBV11-2 to TRBJ2-3, with D maybe TRBD2 (5 bases). Germline loops: CDR1 SGHAT, CDR2 FQNNGV. CDR3 length equals 14 residues. V was cut by 5 bases and J by 0 bases, with 9 bases left in between. The CDR3 region has the DNA TGTGCCAGCAGCGAAACTAGAAGCACAGATACGCAGTATTTT. Protein product: CASSETRSTDTQYF. The entire variable domain, with the rest obtained from reference TRBV11-2 and TRBJ2-3, is as follows: EAGVAQSPRYKIIEKRQSVAFWCNPISGHATLYWYQQILGQGPKLLIQFQNNGVVDDSQLPKDRFSAERLKGVDSTLKIQPAKLEDSAVYLCASSETRSTDTQYFGPGTRLTVL.

The chain is built from TRBV20-1 and TRBJ2-1; D unclear. The V gene lost 5 bases and the J gene lost 0 bases, with 20 bases spanning the gap. Looked up from germline, CDR1 is DFQATT and CDR2 is SNEGSKA (reference sequence). The CDR3 has 17 amino acids. The CDR3 DNA is TGCAGTGCTTCCTTAGCCTTAGGGCTTAGCTCCTACAATGAGCAGTTCTTC. This sequence encodes CSASLALGLSSYNEQFF.

Ten or more counts support this clonotype. The chain combines TRBV12-5 with TRBJ2-3; D may match TRBD1 or TRBD2 (5 bases each). The ends were cut back, 2 bases at V and 9 bases at J, with 9 bases in the middle. This CDR3 contains 12 residues. CDR1 and CDR2 (germline): LGHNT, FRNRAP. CDR3 sequence reads: CASGLPGGTQYF. The CDR3 bases are TGTGCTAGTGGTTTGCCTGGGGGAACGCAGTATTTT.

This clonotype was seen at least ten times. The rearrangement uses TRBV10-2 and TRBJ2-7; 12 positions agree with TRBD1. Per germline, CDR1 WSHSY and CDR2 SAAADI. The CDR3 length is 14 residues. Unmatched junction bases numbered 5, after V lost 6 bases and J lost 5 bases. CDR3 bases: TGCGCCAGCAGCGGGACAGGGGGCTTCCACGAGCAGTACTTC. Translating gives CASSGTGGFHEQYF.

In its sample, this clonotype was seen a few times. This chain uses TRBV6-2 or TRBV6-3 with TRBJ2-1; no reliable D call. CDR3 length: 16 amino acids. V lost 2 bases, J lost 6 bases, and 17 bases lay in between. Germline CDR1 and CDR2: MNHEY and SVGEGT. CDR3 region: CASSYRPRLIPNEQFF. In DNA form, the CDR3 reads TGTGCCAGCAGTTACAGACCCCGACTTATCCCCAATGAGCAGTTCTTC.

This clonotype appeared a few times. The chain uses TRBV20-1 and TRBJ1-6; D remains unclear. Looked up from germline, CDR1 is DFQATT and CDR2 is SNEGSKA (reference sequence). With 0 bases removed from V and 8 bases from J, the gap between germline ends came to 14 bases. The CDR3 has 15 amino acids. The CDR3 here is CSARDSGLSYSPLHF. CDR3 coding DNA: TGCAGTGCTAGAGATTCAGGCCTCTCTTATTCACCCCTCCACTTT.